This TCR beta chain comes out of a study of cytomegalovirus exposure and HLA in healthy donors. The PCR ran on 60 Vbeta and 13 Jbeta primers. Data came from immunoSEQ multiplex PCR; TCRdb stores just in-frame clones and leaves some out. The table records 75,000 to 90,000 clones, nearly 80% of them present only once. Whole-study findings and limits: Presence/absence results assume similar sequencing depth per donor, which may not hold. HLA-A and HLA-B allele assignments for most subjects were reportedly predicted accurately using TCR beta sequences. Both high specificity and high sensitivity reportedly marked the classifier's diagnosis of cytomegalovirus status.

This clone was counted once. Its target is unknown. This receptor was identified in a woman in her thirties or forties in good health and CMV-seropositive. Sequencing used PBMCs.

The CDR3: CASSLKLAAKQKDTQYF. For the CDR3, the DNA is TGTGCCAGCAGCTTGAAGTTGGCGGCTAAGCAGAAAGATACGCAGTATTTT. The chain has TRBV5-8 and TRBJ2-3; D unresolved. Germline assignment: CDR1 SGHTS and CDR2 YDEGEE. The germline V and J ends were trimmed by 1 base and 5 bases, with 20 bases remaining between them. The CDR3 runs 17 residues.